This T cell receptor (beta chain) was obtained from a study of PD-L1 blockade in urothelial cancer. Study-wide background: When patients started atezolizumab in 2014, it was given at 1,200 mg intravenously every 3 weeks. Blood was analyzed 3 weeks (second dose) and 6 weeks after treatment start. Findings of the study overall: The study found that durable-benefit patients expanded tumor-associated blood clones more at 3 weeks.

Concerning this clone itself: As yet, its antigen is unknown.

Germline assignment: CDR1 LNHDA and CDR2 SQIVND (reference sequence). Trimming removed 7 bases at V and 0 bases at J, with 15 bases between. This CDR3 is 16 amino acids long. Regarding time point: pretreatment peripheral blood. Measured with immunoSEQ multiplex PCR; TCRdb has only the in-frame clones, and not every one. The repertoire includes approximately 88,000 clones, 84% of them detected once, and over 2% sits in the top ten. This TCR derives from a man between 60 and 75 years old with urothelial cancer. The chain joins TRBV19 to TRBJ1-4; D is possibly TRBD1 (5 bases). The source was PBMCs, collected around atezolizumab (anti-PD-L1) treatment. The CDR3 here is CASNSISGATNEKLFF. Written as DNA, the CDR3 is TGTGCCAGTAATTCAATATCGGGGGCAACTAATGAAAAACTGTTTTTT.